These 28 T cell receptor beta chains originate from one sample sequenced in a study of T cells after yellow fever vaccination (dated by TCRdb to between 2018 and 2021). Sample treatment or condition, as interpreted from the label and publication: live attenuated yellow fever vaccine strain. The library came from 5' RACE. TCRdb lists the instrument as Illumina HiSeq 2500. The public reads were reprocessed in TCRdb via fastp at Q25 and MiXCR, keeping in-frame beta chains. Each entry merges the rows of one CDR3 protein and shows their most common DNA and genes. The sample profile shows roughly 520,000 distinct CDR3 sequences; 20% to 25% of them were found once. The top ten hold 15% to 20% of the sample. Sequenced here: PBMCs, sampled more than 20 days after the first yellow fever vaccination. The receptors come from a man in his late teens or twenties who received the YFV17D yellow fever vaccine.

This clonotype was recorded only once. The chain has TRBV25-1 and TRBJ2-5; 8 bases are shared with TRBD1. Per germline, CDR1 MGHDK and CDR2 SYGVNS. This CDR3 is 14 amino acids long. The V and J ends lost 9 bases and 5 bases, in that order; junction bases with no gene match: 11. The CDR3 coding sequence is TGTGCCAGTAGGGGACAGGCGATACGGGAGACCCAGTACTTC. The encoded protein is CASRGQAIRETQYF. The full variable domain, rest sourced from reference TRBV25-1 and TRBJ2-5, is EADIYQTPRYLVIGTGKKITLECSQTMGHDKMYWYQQDPGMELHLIHYSYGVNSTEKGDLSSESTVSRIRTEHFPLTLESARPSHTSQYLCASRGQAIRETQYFGPGTRLLVL.

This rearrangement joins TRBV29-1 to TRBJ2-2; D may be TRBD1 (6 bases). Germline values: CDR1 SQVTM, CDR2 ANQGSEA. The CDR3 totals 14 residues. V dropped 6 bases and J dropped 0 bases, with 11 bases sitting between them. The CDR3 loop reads CSVAGTTNTGELFF. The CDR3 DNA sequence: TGCAGCGTCGCCGGGACAACGAACACCGGGGAGCTGTTTTTT.

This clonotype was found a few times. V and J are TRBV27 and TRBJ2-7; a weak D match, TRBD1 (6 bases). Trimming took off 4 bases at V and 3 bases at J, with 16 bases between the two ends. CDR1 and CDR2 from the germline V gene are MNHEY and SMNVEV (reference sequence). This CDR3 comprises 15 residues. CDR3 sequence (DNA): TGTGCCAGCAGTTCCCACTGGACAGCTGTCTACGAGCAGTACGTC. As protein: CASSSHWTAVYEQYV.

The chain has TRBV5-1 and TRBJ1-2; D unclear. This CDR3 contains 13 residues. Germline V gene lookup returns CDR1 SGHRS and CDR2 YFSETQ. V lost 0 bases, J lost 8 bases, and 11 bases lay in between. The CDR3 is CASSLVAREGYTF. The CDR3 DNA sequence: TGCGCCAGCAGCTTGGTAGCGAGGGAAGGCTACACCTTC.

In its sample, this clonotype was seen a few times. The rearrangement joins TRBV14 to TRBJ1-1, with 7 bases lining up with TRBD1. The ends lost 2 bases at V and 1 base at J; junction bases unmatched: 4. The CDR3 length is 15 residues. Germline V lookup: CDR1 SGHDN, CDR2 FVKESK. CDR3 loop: CASSQRGTANTEAFF. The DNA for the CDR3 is TGTGCCAGCAGCCAAAGAGGGACAGCGAACACTGAAGCTTTCTTT. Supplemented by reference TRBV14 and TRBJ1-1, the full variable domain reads EAGVTQFPSHSVIEKGQTVTLRCDPISGHDNLYWYRRVMGKEIKFLLHFVKESKQDESGMPNNRFLAERTGGTYSTLKVQPAELEDSGVYFCASSQRGTANTEAFFGQGTRLTVV.

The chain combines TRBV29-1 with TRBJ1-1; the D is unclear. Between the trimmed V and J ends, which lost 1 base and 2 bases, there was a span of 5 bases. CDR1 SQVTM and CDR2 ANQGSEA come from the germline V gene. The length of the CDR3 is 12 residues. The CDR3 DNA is TGCAGCGTTGAAGGACTTAACACTGAAGCTTTCTTT. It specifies CSVEGLNTEAFF.

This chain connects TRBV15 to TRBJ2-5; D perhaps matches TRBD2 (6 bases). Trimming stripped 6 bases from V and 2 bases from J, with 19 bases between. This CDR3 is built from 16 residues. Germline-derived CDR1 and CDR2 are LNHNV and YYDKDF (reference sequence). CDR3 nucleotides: TGTGCCACCAGTACGACTATACGGAGGGGTCAAGAGACCCAGTACTTC. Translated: CATSTTIRRGQETQYF. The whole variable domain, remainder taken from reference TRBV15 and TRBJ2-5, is DAMVIQNPRYQVTQFGKPVTLSCSQTLNHNVMYWYQQKSSQAPKLLFHYYDKDFNNEADTPDNFQSRRPNTSFCFLDIRSPGLGDTAMYLCATSTTIRRGQETQYFGPGTRLLVL.

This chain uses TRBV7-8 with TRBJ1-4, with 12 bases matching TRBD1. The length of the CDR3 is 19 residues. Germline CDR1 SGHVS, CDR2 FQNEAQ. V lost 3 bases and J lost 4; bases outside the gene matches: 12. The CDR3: CASSFQGQGAWVGNEKLFF. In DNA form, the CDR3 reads TGTGCCAGCAGCTTCCAGGGACAGGGGGCATGGGTTGGTAATGAAAAACTGTTTTTT.

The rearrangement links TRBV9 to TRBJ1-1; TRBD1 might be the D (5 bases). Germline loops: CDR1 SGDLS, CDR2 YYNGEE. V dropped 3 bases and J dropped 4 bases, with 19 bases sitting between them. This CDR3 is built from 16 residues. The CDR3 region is CASSDERGQGTTEAFF. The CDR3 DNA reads TGTGCCAGCAGCGACGAGAGAGGCCAGGGAACCACTGAAGCTTTCTTT.

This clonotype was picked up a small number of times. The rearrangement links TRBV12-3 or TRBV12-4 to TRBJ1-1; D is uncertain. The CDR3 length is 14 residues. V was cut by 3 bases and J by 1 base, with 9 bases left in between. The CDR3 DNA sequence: TGTGCCAGCAGTTTGTCCCCGGCGAACACTGAAGCTTTCTTT. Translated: CASSLSPANTEAFF.

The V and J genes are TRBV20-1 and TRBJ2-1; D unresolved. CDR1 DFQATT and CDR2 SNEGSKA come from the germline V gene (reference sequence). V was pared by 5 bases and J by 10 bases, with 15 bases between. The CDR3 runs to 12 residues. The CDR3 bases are TGCAGTGCTCCCAGGCAGGCCCTAGAGCAGTTCTTC. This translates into CSAPRQALEQFF.

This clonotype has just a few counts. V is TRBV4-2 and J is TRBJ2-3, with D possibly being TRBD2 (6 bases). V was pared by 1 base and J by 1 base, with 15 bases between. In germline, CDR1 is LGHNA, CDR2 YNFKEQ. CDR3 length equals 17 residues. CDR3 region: CASSQGRPGLRTDTQYF. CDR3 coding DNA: TGTGCCAGCAGCCAAGGTCGCCCGGGACTTCGCACAGATACGCAGTATTTT.

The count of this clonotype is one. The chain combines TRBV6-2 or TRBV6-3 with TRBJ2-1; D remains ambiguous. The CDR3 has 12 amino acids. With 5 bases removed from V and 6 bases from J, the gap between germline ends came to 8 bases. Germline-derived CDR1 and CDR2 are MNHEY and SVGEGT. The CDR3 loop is CASSRRTNEQFF. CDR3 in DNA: TGTGCCAGCAGTAGGCGGACCAATGAGCAGTTCTTC.

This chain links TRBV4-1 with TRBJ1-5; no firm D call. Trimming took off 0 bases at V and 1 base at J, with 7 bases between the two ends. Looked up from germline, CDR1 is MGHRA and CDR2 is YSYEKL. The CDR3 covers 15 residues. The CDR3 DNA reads TGCGCCAGCAGCCAAGATCTCTCGAGCAATCAGCCCCAGCATTTT. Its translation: CASSQDLSSNQPQHF.

CDR3 nucleotides: TGTGCCAGCAGCCCGACTAGCGGGGGGGCCGAGGGGAATGAGCAGTTCTTC. It specifies CASSPTSGGAEGNEQFF. J is TRBJ2-1 and V is TRBV7-9, with TRBD2 matching 14 bases. Germline CDR1 SEHNR, CDR2 FQNEAQ (reference sequence). With V trimmed by 5 bases and J by 7 bases, 10 bases remained unmatched. This CDR3 has 17 amino acids.

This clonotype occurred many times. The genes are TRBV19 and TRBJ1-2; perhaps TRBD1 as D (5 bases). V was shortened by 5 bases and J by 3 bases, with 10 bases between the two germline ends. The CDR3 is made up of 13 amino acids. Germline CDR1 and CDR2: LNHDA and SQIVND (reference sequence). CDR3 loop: CASSPRQYYGYTF. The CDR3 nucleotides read TGTGCCAGTAGTCCCAGACAGTACTATGGCTACACCTTC. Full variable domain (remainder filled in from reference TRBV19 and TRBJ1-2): DGGITQSPKYLFRKEGQNVTLSCEQNLNHDAMYWYRQDPGQGLRLIYYSQIVNDFQKGDIAEGYSVSREKKESFPLTVTSAQKNPTAFYLCASSPRQYYGYTFGSGTRLTVV.

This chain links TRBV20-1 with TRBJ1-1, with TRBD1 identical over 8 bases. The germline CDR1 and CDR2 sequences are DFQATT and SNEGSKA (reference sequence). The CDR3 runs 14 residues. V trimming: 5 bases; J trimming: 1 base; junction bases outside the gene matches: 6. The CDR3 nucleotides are TGCAGTGCTCGCGCAGGGACAGGGAACACTGAAGCTTTCTTT. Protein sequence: CSARAGTGNTEAFF.

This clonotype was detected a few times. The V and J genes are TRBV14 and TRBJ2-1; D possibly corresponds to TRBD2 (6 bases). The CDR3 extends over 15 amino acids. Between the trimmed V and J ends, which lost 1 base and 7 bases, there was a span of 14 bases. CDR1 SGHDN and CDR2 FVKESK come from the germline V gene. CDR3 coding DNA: TGTGCCAGCAGCCAAGGGGCGGGGTGGGGAAATGAGCAGTTCTTC. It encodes CASSQGAGWGNEQFF. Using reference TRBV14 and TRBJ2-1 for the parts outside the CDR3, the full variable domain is EAGVTQFPSHSVIEKGQTVTLRCDPISGHDNLYWYRRVMGKEIKFLLHFVKESKQDESGMPNNRFLAERTGGTYSTLKVQPAELEDSGVYFCASSQGAGWGNEQFFGPGTRLTVL.

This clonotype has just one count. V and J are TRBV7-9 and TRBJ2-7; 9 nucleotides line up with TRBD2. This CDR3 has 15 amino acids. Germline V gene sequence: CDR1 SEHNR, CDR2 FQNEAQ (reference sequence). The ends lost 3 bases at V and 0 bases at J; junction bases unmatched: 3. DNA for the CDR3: TGTGCCAGCAGCTTCCGGACTAGCGACTCCTACGAGCAGTACTTC. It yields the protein CASSFRTSDSYEQYF.

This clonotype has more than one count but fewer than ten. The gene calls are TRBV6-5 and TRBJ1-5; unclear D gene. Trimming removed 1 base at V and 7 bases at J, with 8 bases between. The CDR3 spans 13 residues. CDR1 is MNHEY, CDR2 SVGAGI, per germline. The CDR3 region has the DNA TGTGCCAGCAGTTACTTCCGGGAGCAGCCCCAGCATTTT. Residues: CASSYFREQPQHF.

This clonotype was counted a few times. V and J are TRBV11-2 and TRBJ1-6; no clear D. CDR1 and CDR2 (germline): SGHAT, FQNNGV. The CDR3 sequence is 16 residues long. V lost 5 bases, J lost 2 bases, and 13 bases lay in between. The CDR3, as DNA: TGTGCCAGCAGCCAGAGACCGAATGCCTATAATTCACCCCTCCACTTT. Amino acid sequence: CASSQRPNAYNSPLHF.

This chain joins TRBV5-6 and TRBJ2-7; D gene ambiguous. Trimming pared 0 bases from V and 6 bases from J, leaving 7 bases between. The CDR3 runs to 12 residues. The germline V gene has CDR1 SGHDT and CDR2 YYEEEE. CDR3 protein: CASSLDFREQYF. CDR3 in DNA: TGTGCCAGCAGCTTGGATTTCCGCGAGCAGTACTTC.

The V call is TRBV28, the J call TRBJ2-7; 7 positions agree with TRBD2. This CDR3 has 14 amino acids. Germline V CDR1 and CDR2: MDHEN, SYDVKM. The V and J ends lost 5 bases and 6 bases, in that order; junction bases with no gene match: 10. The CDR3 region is CASSPLGGISEQYV. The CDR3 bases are TGTGCCAGCAGTCCCCTCGGGGGGATAAGCGAGCAGTACGTC.

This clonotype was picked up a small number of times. The CDR3, as DNA: TGCAGTGCTAGCGAACCGTACGTGACTGAAGCTTTCTTT. This codes for CSASEPYVTEAFF. The rearrangement joins TRBV20-1 to TRBJ1-1; D gene ambiguous. Looked up from germline, CDR1 is DFQATT and CDR2 is SNEGSKA (reference sequence). This CDR3 spans 13 amino acids. Trimming shortened V by 3 bases and J by 5 bases, and 13 bases separated the two germline ends.

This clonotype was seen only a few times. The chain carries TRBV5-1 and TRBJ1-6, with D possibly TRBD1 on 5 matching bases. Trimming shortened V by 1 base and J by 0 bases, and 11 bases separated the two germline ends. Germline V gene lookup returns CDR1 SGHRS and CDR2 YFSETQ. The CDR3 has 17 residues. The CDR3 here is CASSLSRQPSYNSPLHF. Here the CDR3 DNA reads TGCGCCAGCAGCTTGTCGAGACAGCCCTCCTATAATTCACCCCTCCACTTT.

This CDR3 reads CASSFSGGRNNEQFF. The CDR3 bases are TGTGCCAGCAGCTTTAGCGGGGGCCGAAACAATGAGCAGTTCTTC. The chain couples TRBV12-3 or TRBV12-4 to TRBJ2-1; 9 bases map to TRBD2. Trimming cost V 6 bases and J 5 bases; bases outside gene matches: 8. The CDR3 extends over 15 amino acids.

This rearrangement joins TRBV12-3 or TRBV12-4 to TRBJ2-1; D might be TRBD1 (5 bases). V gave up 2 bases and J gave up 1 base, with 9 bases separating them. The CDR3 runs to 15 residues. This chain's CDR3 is CASSLQGMSYNEQFF. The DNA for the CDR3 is TGTGCCAGCAGTTTACAGGGTATGTCCTACAATGAGCAGTTCTTC.

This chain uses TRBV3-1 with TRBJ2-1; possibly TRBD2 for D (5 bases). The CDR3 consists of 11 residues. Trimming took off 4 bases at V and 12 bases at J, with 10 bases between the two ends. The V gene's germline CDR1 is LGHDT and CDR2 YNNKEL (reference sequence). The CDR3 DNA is TGTGCCAGCAGCCCTTCCGAGGGGCAGTTCTTC. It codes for CASSPSEGQFF.